This T cell receptor beta chain was recovered during a study of TIL therapy for anti-PD-1-resistant metastatic lung cancer. Study summary: Tumors carried a median roughly 1.5 non-synonymous mutations per megabase. The study's findings and limits: Patients were highly selected, enriched for treatment-naive, never-smoker and oncogene-addicted cases.

The time point denotes: pre-treatment sample, taken before nivolumab and TIL therapy. Pleural nodules or supraclavicular lymph nodes made up most of the excised metastases sampled. In regard to this clone: As yet, its antigen is unknown.

Germline-derived CDR1 and CDR2 are SEHNR and FQNEAQ (reference sequence). The CDR3 runs 13 residues. The V and J ends lost 1 base and 4 bases respectively, with 5 bases between them. Sequencing used immunoSEQ v3. Repertoires were generated with immunoSEQ multiplex PCR, while TCRdb's copy carries only in-frame clones and drops some. The sample yields 10,000 or so clones, around three fifths seen once. The source was tumor tissue, collected at baseline. The rearrangement links TRBV7-9 to TRBJ1-3, with D uncertain. This TCR was recovered from a person aged 25 to 80 with non-small cell lung cancer. The chain's CDR3 is CASSLEVGNTIYF. The CDR3 nucleotides read TGTGCCAGCAGCTTAGAGGTGGGAAACACCATATATTTT.